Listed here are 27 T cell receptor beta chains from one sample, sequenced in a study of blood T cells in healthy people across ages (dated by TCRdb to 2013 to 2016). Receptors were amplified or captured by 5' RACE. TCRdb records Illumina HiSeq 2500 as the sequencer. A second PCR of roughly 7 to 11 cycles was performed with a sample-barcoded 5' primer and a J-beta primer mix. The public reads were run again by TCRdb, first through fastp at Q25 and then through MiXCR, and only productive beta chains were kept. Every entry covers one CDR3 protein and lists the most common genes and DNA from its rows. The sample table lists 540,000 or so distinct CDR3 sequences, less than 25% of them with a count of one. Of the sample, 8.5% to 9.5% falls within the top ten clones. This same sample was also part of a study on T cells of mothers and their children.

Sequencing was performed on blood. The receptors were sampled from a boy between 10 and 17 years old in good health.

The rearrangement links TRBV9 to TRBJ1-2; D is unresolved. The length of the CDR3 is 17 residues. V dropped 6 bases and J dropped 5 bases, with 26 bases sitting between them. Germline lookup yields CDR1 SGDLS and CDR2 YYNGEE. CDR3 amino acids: CASTPATDGWGWYGYTF. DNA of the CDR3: TGTGCCAGCACCCCTGCTACTGACGGATGGGGTTGGTATGGCTACACCTTC.

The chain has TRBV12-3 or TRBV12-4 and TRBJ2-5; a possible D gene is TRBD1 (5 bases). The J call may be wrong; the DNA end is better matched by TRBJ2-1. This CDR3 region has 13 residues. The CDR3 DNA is TGTGCCAGCAGCCGACAGTTTTCTAGTGAGCAGTTCTTC. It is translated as CASSRQFSSEQFF.

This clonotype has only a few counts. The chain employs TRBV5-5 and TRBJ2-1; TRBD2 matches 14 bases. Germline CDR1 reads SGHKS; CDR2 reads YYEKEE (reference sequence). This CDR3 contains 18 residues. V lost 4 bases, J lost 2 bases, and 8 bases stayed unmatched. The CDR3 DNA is TGTGCCAGCAGCCAGCTGACTAGCGGGGGGGCCCCCTACAATGAGCAGTTCTTC. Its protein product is CASSQLTSGGAPYNEQFF.

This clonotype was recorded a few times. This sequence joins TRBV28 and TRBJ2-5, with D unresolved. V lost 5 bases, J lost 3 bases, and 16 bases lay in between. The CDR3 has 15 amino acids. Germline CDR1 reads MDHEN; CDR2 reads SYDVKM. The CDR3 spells CASSRRVGRKETQYF. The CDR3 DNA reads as TGTGCCAGCAGTCGGAGAGTCGGACGGAAAGAGACCCAGTACTTC.

This CDR3 reads CSGGGQPRYEQYF. The DNA of the CDR3 is TGCAGCGGCGGGGGACAGCCCAGATACGAGCAGTACTTC. The chain carries TRBV29-1 and TRBJ2-5; D is perhaps TRBD1 or TRBD2 (7 bases each). The end of the DNA fits TRBJ2-7 better, so the J call may be wrong. The CDR3 is 13 amino acids. Germline V gene data show CDR1 as SQVTM and CDR2 as ANQGSEA.

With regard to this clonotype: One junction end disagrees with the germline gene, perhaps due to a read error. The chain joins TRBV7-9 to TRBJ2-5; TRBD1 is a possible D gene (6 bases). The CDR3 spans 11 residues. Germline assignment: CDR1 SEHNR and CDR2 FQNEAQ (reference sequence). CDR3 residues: CASSRTGFAHF. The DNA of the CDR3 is TGTGCCAGCAGCCGTACAGGGTTCGCGCACTTC. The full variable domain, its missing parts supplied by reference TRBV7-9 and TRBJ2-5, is DTGVSQNPRHKITKRGQNVTFRCDPISEHNRLYWYRQTLGQGPEFLTYFQNEAQLEKSRLLSDRFSAERPKGSFSTLEIQRTEQGDSAMYLCASSRTGFAHFGPGTRLLVL.

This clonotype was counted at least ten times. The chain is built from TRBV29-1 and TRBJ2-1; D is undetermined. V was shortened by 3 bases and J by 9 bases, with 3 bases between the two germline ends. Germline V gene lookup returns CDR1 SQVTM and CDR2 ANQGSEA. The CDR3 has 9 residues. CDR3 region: CSVEVEQFF. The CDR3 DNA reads TGCAGCGTTGAGGTTGAGCAGTTCTTC.

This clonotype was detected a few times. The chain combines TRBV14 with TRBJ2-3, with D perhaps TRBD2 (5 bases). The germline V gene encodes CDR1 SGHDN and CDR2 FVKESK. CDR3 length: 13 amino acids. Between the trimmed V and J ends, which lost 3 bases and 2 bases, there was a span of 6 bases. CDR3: CASSHRDTDTQYF. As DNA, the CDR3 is TGTGCCAGCAGCCACCGGGACACAGATACGCAGTATTTT.

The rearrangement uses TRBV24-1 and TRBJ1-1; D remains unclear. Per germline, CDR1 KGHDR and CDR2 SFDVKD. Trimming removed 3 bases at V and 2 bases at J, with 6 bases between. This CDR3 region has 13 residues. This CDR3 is CATSDAYNTEAFF. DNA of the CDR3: TGTGCCACCAGTGATGCATATAACACTGAAGCTTTCTTT.

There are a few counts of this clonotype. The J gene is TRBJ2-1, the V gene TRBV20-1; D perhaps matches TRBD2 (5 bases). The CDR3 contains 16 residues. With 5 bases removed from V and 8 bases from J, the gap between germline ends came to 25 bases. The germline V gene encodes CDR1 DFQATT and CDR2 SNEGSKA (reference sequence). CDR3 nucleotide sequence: TGCAGTGCTTTCCGAAGTTCTGGAGGATCTAGGGATGAGCAGTTCTTC. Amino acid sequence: CSAFRSSGGSRDEQFF.

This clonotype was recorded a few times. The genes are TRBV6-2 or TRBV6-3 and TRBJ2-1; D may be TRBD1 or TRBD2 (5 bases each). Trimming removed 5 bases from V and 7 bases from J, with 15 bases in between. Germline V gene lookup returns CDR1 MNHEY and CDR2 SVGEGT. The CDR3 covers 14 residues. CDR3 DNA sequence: TGTGCCAGCAGTGCCCGGTGGGGCGGGAATGAGCAGTTCTTC. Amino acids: CASSARWGGNEQFF.

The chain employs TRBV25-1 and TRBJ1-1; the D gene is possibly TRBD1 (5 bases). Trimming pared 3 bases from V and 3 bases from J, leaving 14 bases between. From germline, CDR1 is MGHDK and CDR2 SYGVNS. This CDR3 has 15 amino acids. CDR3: CASSEIAGGDTEAFF. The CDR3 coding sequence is TGTGCCAGCAGTGAGATAGCAGGAGGGGACACTGAAGCTTTCTTT.

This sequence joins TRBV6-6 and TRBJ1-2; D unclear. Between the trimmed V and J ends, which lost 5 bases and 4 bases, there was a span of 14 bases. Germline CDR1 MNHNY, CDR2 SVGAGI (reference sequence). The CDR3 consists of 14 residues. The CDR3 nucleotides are TGTGCCAGCAGTCCAGACGTAGGTGGCTATGGCTACACCTTC. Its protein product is CASSPDVGGYGYTF.

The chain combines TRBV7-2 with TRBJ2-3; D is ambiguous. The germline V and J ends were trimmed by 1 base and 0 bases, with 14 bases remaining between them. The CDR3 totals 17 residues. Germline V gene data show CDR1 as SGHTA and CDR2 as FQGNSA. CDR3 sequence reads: CASSLVTDVRSTDTQYF. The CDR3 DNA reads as TGTGCCAGCAGCTTAGTCACGGATGTACGAAGCACAGATACGCAGTATTTT.

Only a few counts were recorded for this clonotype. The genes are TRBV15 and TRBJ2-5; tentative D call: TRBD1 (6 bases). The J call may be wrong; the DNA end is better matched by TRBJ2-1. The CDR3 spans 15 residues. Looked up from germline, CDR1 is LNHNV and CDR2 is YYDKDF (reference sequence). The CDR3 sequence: CATSTPGQTGNEQFF. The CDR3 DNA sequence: TGTGCCACCAGCACCCCAGGACAGACGGGCAATGAGCAGTTCTTC.

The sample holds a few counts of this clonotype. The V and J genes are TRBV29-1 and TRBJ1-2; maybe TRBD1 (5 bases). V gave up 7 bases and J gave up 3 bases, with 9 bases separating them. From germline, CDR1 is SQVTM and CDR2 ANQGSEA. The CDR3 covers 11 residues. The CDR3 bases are TGCAGCGGGCAGGGAGACTATGGCTACACCTTC. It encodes CSGQGDYGYTF.

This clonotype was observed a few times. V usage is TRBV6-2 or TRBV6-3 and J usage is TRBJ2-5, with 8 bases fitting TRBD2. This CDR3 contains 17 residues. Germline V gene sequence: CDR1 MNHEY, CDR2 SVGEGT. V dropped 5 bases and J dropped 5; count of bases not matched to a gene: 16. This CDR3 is CASSPPRLAPFWETQYF. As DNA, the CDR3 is TGTGCCAGCAGTCCCCCGAGACTAGCGCCGTTTTGGGAGACCCAGTACTTC.

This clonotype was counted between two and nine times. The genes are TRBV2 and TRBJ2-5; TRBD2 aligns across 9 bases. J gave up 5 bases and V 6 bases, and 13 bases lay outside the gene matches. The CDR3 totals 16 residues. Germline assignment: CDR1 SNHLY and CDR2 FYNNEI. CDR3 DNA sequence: TGTGCCAGCAGCGAACCCCCGGGACTAGCTAGTGAGACCCAGTACTTC. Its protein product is CASSEPPGLASETQYF. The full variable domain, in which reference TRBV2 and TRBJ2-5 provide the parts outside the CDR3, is EPEVTQTPSHQVTQMGQEVILRCVPISNHLYFYWYRQILGQKVEFLVSFYNNEISEKSEIFDDQFSVERPDGSNFTLKIRSTKLEDSAMYFCASSEPPGLASETQYFGPGTRLLVL.

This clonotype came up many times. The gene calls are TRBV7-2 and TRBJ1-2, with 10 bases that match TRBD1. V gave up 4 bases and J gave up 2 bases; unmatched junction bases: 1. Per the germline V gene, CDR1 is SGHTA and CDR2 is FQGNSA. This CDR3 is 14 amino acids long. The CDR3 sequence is CASSSGQGNYGYTF. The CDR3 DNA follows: TGTGCCAGCAGCTCGGGACAGGGGAACTATGGCTACACCTTC. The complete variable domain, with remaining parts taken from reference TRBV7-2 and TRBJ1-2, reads GAGVSQSPSNKVTEKGKDVELRCDPISGHTALYWYRQSLGQGLEFLIYFQGNSAPDKSGLPSDRFSAERTGGSVSTLTIQRTQQEDSAVYLCASSSGQGNYGYTFGSGTRLTVV.

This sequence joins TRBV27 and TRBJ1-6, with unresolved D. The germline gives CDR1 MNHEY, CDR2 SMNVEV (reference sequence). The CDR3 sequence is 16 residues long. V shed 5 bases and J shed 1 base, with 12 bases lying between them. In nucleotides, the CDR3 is TGTGCCAGCAGTCTCAAATTAAGGTCCTATAATTCACCCCTCCACTTT. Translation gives CASSLKLRSYNSPLHF.

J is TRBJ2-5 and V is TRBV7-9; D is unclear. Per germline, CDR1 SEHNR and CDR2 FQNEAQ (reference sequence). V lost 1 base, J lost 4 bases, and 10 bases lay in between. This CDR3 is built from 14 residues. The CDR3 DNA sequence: TGTGCCAGCAGCTTAGTCATAGCCTCAGAGACCCAGTACTTC. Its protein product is CASSLVIASETQYF.

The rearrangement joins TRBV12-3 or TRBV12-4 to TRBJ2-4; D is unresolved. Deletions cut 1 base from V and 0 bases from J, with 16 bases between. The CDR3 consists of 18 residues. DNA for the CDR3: TGTGCCAGCAGTTTAGAGTTGGGTGTCGGGCTAGCCAAAAACATTCAGTACTTC. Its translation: CASSLELGVGLAKNIQYF.

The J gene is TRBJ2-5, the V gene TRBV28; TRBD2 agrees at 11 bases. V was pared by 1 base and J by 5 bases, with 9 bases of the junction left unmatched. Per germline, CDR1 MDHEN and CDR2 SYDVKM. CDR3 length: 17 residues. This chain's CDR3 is CASSLLYLAGGQETQYF. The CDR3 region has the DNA TGTGCCAGCAGTTTATTGTATCTAGCGGGAGGTCAGGAGACCCAGTACTTC.

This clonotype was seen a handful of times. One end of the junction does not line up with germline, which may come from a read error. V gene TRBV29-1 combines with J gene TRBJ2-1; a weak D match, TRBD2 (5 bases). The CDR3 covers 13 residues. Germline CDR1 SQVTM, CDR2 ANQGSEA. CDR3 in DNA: TGCGGCGTTGTTAGCGAAATCCTCAATGAGCAGTTCTTC. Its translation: CGVVSEILNEQFF.

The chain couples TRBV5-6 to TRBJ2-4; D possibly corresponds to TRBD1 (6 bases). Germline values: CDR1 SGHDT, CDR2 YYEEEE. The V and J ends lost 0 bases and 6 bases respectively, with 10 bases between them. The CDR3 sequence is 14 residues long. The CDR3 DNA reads TGTGCCAGCAGCTTGGGGGGGCTTATAAACATTCAGTACTTC. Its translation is CASSLGGLINIQYF.

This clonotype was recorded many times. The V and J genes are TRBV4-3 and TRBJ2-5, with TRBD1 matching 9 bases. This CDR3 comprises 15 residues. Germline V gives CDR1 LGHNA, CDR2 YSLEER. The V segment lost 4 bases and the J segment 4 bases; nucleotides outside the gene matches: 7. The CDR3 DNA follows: TGCGCCAGCAGCCCCGGGACAGGGAGACGAGAGACCCAGTACTTC. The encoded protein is CASSPGTGRRETQYF.

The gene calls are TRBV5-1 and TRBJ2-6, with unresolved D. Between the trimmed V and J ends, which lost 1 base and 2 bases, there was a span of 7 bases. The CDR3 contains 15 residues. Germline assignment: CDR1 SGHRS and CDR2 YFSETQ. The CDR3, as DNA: TGCGCCAGCAGCTTGAATTCCCCTGGGGCCAACGTCCTGACTTTC. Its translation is CASSLNSPGANVLTF.